This TCR beta chain was captured by sequencing in a study of T-cell memory formation after mild COVID-19 (dated by TCRdb to the early 2020s). With regard to the full study: TCR sequence clusters from the two donors were found to be largely donor specific. The cohort was made up of two young adult volunteers, one female and one male, who were previously healthy. Longitudinal TCRalpha and TCRbeta repertoire sequencing tracked T-cell clones expanding and contracting after mild COVID-19 in a couple of donors. Broader findings and caveats from the paper: Some responding clones were detected in pre-infection memory, which suggested that pre-existing cross-reactive memory T cells had joined the SARS-CoV-2 response. The second-wave clones that peaked on day 37 were not confirmed to be SARS-CoV-2 specific. Clones contracting from day 15 to 85 had balanced CD4/CD8 phenotypes, while a second wave expanding from day 15 to 37 was biased towards CD4+. Only a couple of mild cases were covered in the study, and larger cohorts including severe cases with pre-infection samples were considered necessary. Contracting CD4+ clones turned up mainly in the CM and EM memory subsets, whereas EMRA was where CD8+ clones were enriched.

For this clonotype: Its antigen is still unknown. Nothing much larger sits one base from this clone, and base qualities are not available.

Ficoll-Paque density gradient centrifugation was the method used to isolate PBMCs. The data were produced on an Illumina NovaSeq 6000. cDNA libraries for TCRalpha and TCRbeta were prepared by 5'RACE using constant-segment primers, with sample barcodes and unique molecular identifiers added. Trizol reagent was used to extract RNA from every sample. The libraries were amplified in two PCR steps, and the second step added a second sample barcode and Illumina TruSeq adapters. Sequencing of libraries was performed on an Illumina NovaSeq with 2 x 150 bp paired-end reads. The authors processed their data as follows. With migec v1.2.7, reads were demultiplexed and then collapsed into UMI-guided consensus sequences. Using mixcr v2.1.11, UMI consensuses were aligned to TRA and TRB V and J templates and then assembled into clonotypes. Expanded or contracted clonotypes were those called significant by both edgeR and NoisET, with noise models trained on biological replicates. For edgeR calls, the cutoffs were a false discovery rate-adjusted p below 0.01 and a log2 fold-change threshold of 1. PCA with hierarchical clustering of max-normalized trajectories of the 1000 most abundant clonotypes was used as exploratory dynamics analysis. Each responding clone was given a CD4 or CD8 phenotype based on the CD4+ and CD8+ repertoires, which had been sequenced separately. TCRdb ran its own pipeline on the public reads, namely fastp trimming at Q25 and MiXCR clone calling, and kept in-frame beta chains. Records with the same CDR3 protein are collapsed into one entry carrying the most frequent genes and DNA. The V and J calls follow TCRdb's processing rather than the paper's. For this sample there are about 270,000 distinct CDR3 sequences; less than 20% appear just once. Of the sample, 2.1% falls within the top ten clones.

From its cysteine to its phenylalanine, the CDR3 spans 14 amino acids. The sequence is cut down to CDR3 DNA, 42 bases in frame from base 1. The germline V gene sets CDR1 to SGHTA and CDR2 to FQGNSA. V gives up 6 bases and J gives up 0 bases, and the segment between their germline ends measures 11 bases. This receptor was identified in an adult woman who had mild COVID-19 (a few samples of this study predate the infection). The sample titles of this study are shuffled in the database, so cell type and time point are left out; the donor was told from shared clones. This receptor chain uses TRBV7-2 and TRBJ1-2; D gene: possibly TRBD1, on 6 matching bases. Source material: PBMCs or a T cell subset sorted from them (not recorded which). In nucleotides, the sequence is TGTGCCAGCAGTTATCGGACAGCTAACTATGGCTACACCTTC. Translated, this is CASSYRTANYGYTF.